This is a list of T cell receptor beta chains from one sample in a study of beta chain features in type 1 diabetes. Clones were read by immunoSEQ multiplex PCR, and TCRdb kept only the in-frame ones, dropping some. The sample gives roughly 380,000 clones, around 19% of which show up once; 0.044% is in the top ten. Sequencing was performed on naive CD4+ T cells from blood. These receptors originate from a woman younger than 30 in good health. CDR3s include the opening cysteine and the closing phenylalanine or tryptophan. Some rows have no size entry. The others give once, few or many, or a class for an expanded clone.

CASSVGKRAQPQHF,few,14,TRBV2
CSAKSSGVNYDTQYF,few,15,TRBV29-1
CASSVDRNTGELFF,few,14,TRBV2
CASSLAPSGPSSYEQYF,.,17,TRBV5-1
CASREGGSYNEQFF,few,14,TRBV11-2
CASSQVTSGFYEQYF,.,15,TRBV4-1
CAWRTGGAGYVGYTF,.,15,TRBV30
CASSRLAGGPETQYF,few,15,TRBV25-1
CASSGTAGGYTF,few,12,TRBV6-5
CASGPGLAGYIRSYEQYF,few,18,TRBV7-2
CASGADSYNSPLHF,.,14,TRBV5-1
CASSLAGGHNEQFF,few,14,TRBV7-3
CSVLQGRSGEQYF,.,13,TRBV29-1
CASSSTGIDTQYF,.,13,TRBV7-9
CASRTGTVEQYF,.,12,TRBV6-5
CASSPGSSGANVLTF,.,15,TRBV7-3
CASSLSGRDTDTQYF,few,15,TRBV7-3
CASSEWGTGSFYEQYF,.,16,TRBV6-1
CASSSRTSLGNEQFF,.,15,TRBV11-2
CSVRGSIGQETQYF,few,14,TRBV29-1
CAISNPGQGETQYF,.,14,TRBV10-3
CASSSGQGTDTQYF,few,14,TRBV6-5
CAWSPGSIEPQHF,few,13,TRBV30
CASTTGQGYEQFF,.,13,TRBV6-5
CASTLGGGTGELFF,.,14,TRBV4-2
CASSGPRGGGNQPQHF,.,16,TRBV19
CASSLGAGTQSYEQYF,.,16,TRBV4-2
CASSWGTGGNEQFF,few,14,TRBV5-1
CASSSGQGNYNEQFF,.,15,TRBV5-1
CASSLDWRGGSEKLFF,.,16,TRBV5-4
CAFRDRAGYTF,.,11,TRBV30
CASTRGRSDTQYF,.,13,TRBV5-1